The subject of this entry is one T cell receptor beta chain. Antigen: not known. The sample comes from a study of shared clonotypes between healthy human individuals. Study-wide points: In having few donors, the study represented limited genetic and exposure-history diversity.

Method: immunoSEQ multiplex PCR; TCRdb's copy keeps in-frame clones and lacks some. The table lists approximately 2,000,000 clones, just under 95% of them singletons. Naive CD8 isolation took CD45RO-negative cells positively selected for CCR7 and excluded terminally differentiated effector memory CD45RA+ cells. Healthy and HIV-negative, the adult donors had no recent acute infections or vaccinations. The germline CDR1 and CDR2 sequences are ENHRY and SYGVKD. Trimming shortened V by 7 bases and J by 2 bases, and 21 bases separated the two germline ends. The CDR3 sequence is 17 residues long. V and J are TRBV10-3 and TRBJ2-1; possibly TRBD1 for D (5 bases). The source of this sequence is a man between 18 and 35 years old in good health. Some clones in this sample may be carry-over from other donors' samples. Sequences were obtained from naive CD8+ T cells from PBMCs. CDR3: CAIKPPSIGAPYNEQFF. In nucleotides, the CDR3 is TGTGCCATCAAACCCCCCTCGATAGGGGCGCCCTACAATGAGCAGTTCTTC.